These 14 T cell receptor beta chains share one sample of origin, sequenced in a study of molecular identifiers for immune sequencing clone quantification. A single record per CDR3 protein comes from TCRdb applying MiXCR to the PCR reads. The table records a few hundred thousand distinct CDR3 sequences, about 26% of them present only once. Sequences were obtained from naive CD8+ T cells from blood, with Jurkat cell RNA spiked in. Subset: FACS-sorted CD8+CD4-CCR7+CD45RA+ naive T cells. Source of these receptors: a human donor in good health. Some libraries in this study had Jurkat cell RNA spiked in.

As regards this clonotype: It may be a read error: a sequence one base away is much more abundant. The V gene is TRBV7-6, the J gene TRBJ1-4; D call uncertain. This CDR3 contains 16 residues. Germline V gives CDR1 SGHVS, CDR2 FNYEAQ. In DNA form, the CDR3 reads TGTGCCAGCAGCTTAGGGAGTCTTGCAACTAATGAAAAACCGTTTTTT. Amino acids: CASSLGSLATNEKPFF.

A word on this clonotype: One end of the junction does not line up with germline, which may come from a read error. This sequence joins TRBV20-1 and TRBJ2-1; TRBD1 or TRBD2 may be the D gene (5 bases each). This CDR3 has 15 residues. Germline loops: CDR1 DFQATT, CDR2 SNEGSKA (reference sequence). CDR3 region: CSARLRGTPYNEQIF. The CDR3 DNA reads TGCAGTGCTAGACTTAGAGGGACGCCATACAATGAGCAGATCTTC.

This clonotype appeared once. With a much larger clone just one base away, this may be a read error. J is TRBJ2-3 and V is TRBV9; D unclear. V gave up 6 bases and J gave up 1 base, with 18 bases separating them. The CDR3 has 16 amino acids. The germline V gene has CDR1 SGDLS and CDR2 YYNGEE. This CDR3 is CASTPESEVGTDTQYF. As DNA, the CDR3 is TGTGCCAGCACCCCAGAGAGCGAGGTCGGCACAGATACGCAGTATTTT.

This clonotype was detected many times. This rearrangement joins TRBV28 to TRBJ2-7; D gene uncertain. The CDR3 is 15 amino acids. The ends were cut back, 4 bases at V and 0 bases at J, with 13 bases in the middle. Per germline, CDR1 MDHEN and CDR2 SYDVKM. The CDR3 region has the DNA TGTGCCAGCAGTTCCCCCGTTGGGGTCTCCTACGAGCAGTACTTC. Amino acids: CASSSPVGVSYEQYF.

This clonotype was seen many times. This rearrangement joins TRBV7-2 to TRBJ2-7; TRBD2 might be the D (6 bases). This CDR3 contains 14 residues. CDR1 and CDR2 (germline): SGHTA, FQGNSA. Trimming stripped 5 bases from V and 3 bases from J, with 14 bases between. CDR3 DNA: TGTGCCAGCAGCCCAGGGACTGAGTTCTACGAGCAGTACTTC. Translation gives CASSPGTEFYEQYF. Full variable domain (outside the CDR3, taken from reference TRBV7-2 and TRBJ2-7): GAGVSQSPSNKVTEKGKDVELRCDPISGHTALYWYRQSLGQGLEFLIYFQGNSAPDKSGLPSDRFSAERTGGSVSTLTIQRTQQEDSAVYLCASSPGTEFYEQYFGPGTRLTVT.

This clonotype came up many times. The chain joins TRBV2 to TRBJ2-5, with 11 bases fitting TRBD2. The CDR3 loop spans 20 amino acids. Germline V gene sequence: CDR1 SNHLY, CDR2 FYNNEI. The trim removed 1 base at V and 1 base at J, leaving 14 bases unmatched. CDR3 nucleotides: TGTGCCAGCAGTGAAGACTCTCTCGCTAGCGGGGGGCCTAGCCAAGAGACCCAGTACTTC. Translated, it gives CASSEDSLASGGPSQETQYF.

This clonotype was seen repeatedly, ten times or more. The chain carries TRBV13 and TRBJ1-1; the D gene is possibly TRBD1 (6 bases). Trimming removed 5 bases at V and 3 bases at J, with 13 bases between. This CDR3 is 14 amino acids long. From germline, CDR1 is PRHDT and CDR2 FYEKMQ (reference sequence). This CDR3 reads CASSAYYRDTEAFF. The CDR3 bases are TGTGCCAGCAGCGCCTATTACAGGGACACTGAAGCTTTCTTT.

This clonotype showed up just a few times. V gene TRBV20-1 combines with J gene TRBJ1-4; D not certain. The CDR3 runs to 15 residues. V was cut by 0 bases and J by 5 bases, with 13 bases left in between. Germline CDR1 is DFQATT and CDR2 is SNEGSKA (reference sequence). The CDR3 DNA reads TGCAGTGCTAGAGATATGAGGCAGCCAAATGAAAAACTGTTTTTT. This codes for CSARDMRQPNEKLFF.

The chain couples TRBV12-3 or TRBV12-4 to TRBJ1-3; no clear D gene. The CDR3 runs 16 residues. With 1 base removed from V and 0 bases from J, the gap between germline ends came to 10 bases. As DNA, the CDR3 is TGTGCCAGCAGTTTAGGGGCCAGCAGCTCTGGAAACACCATATATTTT. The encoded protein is CASSLGASSSGNTIYF.

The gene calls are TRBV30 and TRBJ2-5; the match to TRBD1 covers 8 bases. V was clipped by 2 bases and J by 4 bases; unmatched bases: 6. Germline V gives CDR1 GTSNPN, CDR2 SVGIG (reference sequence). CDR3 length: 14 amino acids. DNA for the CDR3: TGTGCCTGGAGTCAAACGACAGGGGTAGAGACCCAGTACTTC. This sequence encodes CAWSQTTGVETQYF.

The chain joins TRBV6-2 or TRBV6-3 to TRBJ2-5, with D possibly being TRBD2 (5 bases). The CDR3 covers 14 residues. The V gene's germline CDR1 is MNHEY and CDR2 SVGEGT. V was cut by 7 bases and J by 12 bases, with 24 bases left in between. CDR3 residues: CASTEGSSSYIKYF. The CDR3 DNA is TGTGCCAGCACTGAGGGTTCATCCAGTTACATAAAGTACTTC.

The CDR3 DNA is TGTGCCAGCAGCCACCTTAGCGGACCCTTCCCCTACGAGCAGTACTTC. Amino acids: CASSHLSGPFPYEQYF. The chain employs TRBV12-3 or TRBV12-4 and TRBJ2-7, with D tentatively TRBD2 (6 bases). The length of the CDR3 is 16 residues. V dropped 6 bases and J dropped 2 bases, with 20 bases sitting between them.

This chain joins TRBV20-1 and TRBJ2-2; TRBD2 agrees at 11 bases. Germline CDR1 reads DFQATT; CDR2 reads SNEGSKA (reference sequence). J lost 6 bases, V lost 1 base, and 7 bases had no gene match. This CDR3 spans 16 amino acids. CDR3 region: CSARVASGRSAGELFF. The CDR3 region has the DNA TGCAGTGCTAGAGTTGCTAGCGGGAGGAGCGCCGGGGAGCTGTTTTTT.

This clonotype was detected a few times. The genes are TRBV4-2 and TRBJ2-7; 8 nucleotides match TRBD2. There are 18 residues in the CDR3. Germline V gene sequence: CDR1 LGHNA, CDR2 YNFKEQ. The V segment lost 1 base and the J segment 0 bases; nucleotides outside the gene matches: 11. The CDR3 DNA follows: TGTGCCAGCAGCCAAGTGGATAGCGGGATAAAAAGCTCCTACGAGCAGTACTTC. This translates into CASSQVDSGIKSSYEQYF.